The rows below give T cell receptor beta chains drawn from one sample of a study of type 1 regulatory T cells. TCRdb passed the reads through MiXCR, listing each CDR3 protein once. The sample holds about 71,000 distinct CDR3 sequences, around 20% seen once. Their antigens are not known. The source material was cultured type 1 regulatory T (Tr1) cells, either the whole culture or a sorted fraction (not recorded which). These receptors were taken from a human donor in good health. Each CDR3 is given with its conserved first and last residue. Each record gives: D gene, V gene, J gene, CDR3 protein. D genes are given only for firm matches.

NA,TRBV6-5,TRBJ1-6,CASSYLQGQSPLHF
NA,TRBV10-3,TRBJ1-5,CAISRDNNQPQHF
NA,TRBV18,TRBJ2-2,CASSVQESTGELFF
NA,TRBV27,TRBJ2-6,CASSLGYGANVLTF
TRBD1,TRBV20-1,TRBJ2-7,CSASSGQGFRNEQYF
NA,TRBV12-3/TRBV12-4,TRBJ2-5,CASSKLQETQYF
NA,TRBV29-1,TRBJ1-1,CGGGELNTEAFF
NA,TRBV24-1,TRBJ2-3,CATSDPIASDGRDTQYF
NA,TRBV29-1,TRBJ2-7,CSVGQSYEQYF
NA,TRBV2,TRBJ2-1,CASKSELAGEQFF
NA,TRBV2,TRBJ1-5,CDSSADGGNQPQHF
NA,TRBV5-4,TRBJ2-5,CASSLDQGPQETQYF
NA,TRBV29-1,TRBJ2-7,CSVQQSIYEQYF
NA,TRBV9,TRBJ2-2,CASSVAGPLTGELFF
TRBD2,TRBV12-3/TRBV12-4,TRBJ2-1,CASSLTAGVYNEQFF
NA,TRBV28,TRBJ2-6,CASRGSGANVLTF
TRBD2,TRBV11-1,TRBJ2-3,CASSLSPSGGTQYF
TRBD2,TRBV5-4,TRBJ2-1,CASSMGLAGTGEQFF
NA,TRBV12-3/TRBV12-4,TRBJ1-1,CASSLNPRTEAFF
NA,TRBV14,TRBJ2-5,CASSQGGPGSETQYF
NA,TRBV5-1,TRBJ1-6,CASSLSGSYNSPLHF
TRBD1,TRBV7-3,TRBJ1-1,CASSAQGAGTEAFF
NA,TRBV5-1,TRBJ1-1,CASSFGAGRSEAFF
NA,TRBV20-1,TRBJ1-1,CSALTGSGLTSTEAFF
TRBD1,TRBV5-5,TRBJ1-2,CASSPTGLSGYTF
TRBD2,TRBV9,TRBJ2-2,CASSVQSSGRRELFF
NA,TRBV20-1,TRBJ1-2,CSALKYGGYTF
NA,TRBV20-1,TRBJ2-1,CSAIRGLGREQFF
NA,TRBV5-5,TRBJ1-1,CASSFQANTEAFF
NA,TRBV27,TRBJ2-5,CASSLSGGQETQYF
TRBD1,TRBV20-1,TRBJ1-6,CSAIEGARNSPLHF
TRBD2,TRBV18,TRBJ2-1,CASSPPSPGGGHNEQFF
NA,TRBV5-1,TRBJ2-7,CASSGGKVRDNLYEQYF
NA,TRBV5-1,TRBJ2-7,CASSQEGGYEQYF
NA,TRBV10-3,TRBJ2-1,CAIRGAAVNEQFF
TRBD2,TRBV19,TRBJ2-1,CASSIGLATSSYNEQFF
NA,TRBV19,TRBJ2-5,CASSGAEGVTQYF
NA,TRBV12-3/TRBV12-4,TRBJ2-7,CASSSGARTHEQYF
TRBD1,TRBV18,TRBJ2-2,CASSTGQVNTGEPFF
TRBD2,TRBV20-1,TRBJ2-7,CSAPPAGGDEQYF
NA,TRBV5-1,TRBJ1-6,CASSDGRNGGHNSPLHF
TRBD2,TRBV5-4,TRBJ2-1,CASSPNILAGGSNEQFF
NA,TRBV18,TRBJ1-4,CASSRGNEKLFF
NA,TRBV6-2/TRBV6-3,TRBJ2-7,CASSAGRSYEQYF
TRBD2,TRBV20-1,TRBJ2-3,CSATSGFTDTQYF
NA,TRBV20-1,TRBJ2-7,CSATVGYEQYF
NA,TRBV18,TRBJ1-1,CASLQGMNTEAFF
NA,TRBV15,TRBJ2-3,CATSNLATDTQYF